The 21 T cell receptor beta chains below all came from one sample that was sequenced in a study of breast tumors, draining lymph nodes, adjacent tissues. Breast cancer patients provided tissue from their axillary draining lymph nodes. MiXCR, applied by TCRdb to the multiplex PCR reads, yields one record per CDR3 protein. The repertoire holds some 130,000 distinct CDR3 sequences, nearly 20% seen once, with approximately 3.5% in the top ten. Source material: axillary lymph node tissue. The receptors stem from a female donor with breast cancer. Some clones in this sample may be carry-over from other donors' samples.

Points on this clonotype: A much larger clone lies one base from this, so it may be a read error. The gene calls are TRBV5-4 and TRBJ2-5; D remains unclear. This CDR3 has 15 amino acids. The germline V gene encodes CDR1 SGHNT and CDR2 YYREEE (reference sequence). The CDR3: CASSLVSSKGETQHF. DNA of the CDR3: TGTGCCAGCAGCTTGGTGTCTAGTAAGGGTGAGACCCAGCACTTC.

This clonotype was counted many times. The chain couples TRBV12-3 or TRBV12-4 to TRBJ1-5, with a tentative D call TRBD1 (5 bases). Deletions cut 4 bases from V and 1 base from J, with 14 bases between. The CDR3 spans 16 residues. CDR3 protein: CASSSARWDSNQPQHF. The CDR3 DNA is TGTGCCAGCAGTTCGGCCCGATGGGACAGCAATCAGCCCCAGCATTTT.

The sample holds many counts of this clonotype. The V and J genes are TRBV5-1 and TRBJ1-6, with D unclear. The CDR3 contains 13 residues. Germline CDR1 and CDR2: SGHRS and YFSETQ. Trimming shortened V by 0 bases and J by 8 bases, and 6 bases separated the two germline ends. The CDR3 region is CASSLARDSPLHF. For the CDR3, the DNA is TGCGCCAGCAGCTTGGCTAGAGATTCACCCCTCCACTTT.

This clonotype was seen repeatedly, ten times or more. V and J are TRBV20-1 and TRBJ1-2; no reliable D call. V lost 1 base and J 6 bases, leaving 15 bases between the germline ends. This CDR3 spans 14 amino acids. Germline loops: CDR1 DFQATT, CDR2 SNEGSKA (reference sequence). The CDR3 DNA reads TGCAGTGCTAGAGGTTTGGCGTTCAAGGATGGCTACACCTTC. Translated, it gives CSARGLAFKDGYTF.

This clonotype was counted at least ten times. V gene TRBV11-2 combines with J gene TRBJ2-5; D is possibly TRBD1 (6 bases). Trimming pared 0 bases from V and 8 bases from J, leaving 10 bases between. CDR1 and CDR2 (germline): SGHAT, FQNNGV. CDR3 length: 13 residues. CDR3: CASSLDQGSTQYF. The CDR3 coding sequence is TGTGCCAGCAGCTTAGATCAGGGGTCTACCCAGTACTTC.

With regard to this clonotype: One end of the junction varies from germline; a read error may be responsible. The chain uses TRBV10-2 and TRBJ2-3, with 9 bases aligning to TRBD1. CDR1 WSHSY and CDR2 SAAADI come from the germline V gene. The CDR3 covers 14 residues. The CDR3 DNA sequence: TGCGCCAGCAAAGAACAGGGGGCTTCAGGTACGCAGTACTTT. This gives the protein CASKEQGASGTQYF.

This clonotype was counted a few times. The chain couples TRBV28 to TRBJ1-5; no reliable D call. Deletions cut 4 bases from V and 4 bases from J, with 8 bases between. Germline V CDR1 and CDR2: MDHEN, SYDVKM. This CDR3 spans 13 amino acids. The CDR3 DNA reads TGTGCCAGCAGTTACAGACTAAATCAGCCCCAGCATTTT. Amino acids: CASSYRLNQPQHF.

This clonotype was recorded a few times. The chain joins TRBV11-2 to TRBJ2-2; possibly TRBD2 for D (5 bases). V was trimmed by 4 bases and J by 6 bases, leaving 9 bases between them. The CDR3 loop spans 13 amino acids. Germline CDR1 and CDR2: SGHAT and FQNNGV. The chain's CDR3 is CASSSTEAGELFF. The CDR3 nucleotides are TGTGCCAGCAGCTCCACGGAGGCCGGGGAGCTGTTTTTT.

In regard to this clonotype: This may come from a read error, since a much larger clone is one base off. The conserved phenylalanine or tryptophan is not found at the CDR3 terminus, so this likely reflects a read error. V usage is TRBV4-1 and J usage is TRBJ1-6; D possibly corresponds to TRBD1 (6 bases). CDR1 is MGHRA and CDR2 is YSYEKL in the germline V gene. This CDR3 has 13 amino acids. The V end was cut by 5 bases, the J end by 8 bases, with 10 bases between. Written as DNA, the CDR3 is TGCGCCAGCAGCAACCACAGGGATTCACCCCTCCACCTT. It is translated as CASSNHRDSPLHL.

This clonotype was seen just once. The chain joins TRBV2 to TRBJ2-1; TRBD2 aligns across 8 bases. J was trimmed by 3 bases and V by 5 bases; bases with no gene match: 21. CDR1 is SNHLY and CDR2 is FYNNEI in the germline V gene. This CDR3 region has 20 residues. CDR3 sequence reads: CASSPQTGRAGYPNYNEQFF. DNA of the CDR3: TGTGCCAGCAGTCCTCAAACCGGGAGGGCCGGGTACCCAAACTACAATGAGCAGTTCTTC.

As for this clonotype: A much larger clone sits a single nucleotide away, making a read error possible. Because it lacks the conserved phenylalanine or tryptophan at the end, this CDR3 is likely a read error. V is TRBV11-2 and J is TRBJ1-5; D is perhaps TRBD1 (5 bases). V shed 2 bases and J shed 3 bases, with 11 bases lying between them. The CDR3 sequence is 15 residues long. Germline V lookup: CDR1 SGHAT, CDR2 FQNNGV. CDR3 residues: CASSLFGGDNQPQHV. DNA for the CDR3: TGTGCCAGCAGCTTATTCGGGGGGGACAATCAGCCCCAGCATGTT.

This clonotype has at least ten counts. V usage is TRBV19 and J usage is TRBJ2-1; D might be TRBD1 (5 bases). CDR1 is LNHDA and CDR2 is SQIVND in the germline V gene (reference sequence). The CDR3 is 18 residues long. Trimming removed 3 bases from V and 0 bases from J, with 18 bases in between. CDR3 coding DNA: TGTGCCAGTAGTATTAATAGGGGCCAGTACAGCTCCTACAATGAGCAGTTCTTC. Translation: CASSINRGQYSSYNEQFF.

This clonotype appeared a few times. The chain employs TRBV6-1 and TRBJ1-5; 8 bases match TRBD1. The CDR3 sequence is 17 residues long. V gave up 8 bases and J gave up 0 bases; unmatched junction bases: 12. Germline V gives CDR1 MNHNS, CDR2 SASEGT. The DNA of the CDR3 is TGTGCCAGCGAAACCAGGGGGCCGGGGTATAGCAATCAGCCCCAGCATTTT. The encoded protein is CASETRGPGYSNQPQHF.

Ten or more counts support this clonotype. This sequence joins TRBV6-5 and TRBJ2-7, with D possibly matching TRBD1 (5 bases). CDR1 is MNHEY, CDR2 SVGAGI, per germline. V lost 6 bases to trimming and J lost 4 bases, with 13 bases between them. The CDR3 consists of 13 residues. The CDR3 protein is CASRGLERYEQYF. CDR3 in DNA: TGTGCCAGCAGGGGGCTAGAGCGTTACGAGCAGTACTTC.

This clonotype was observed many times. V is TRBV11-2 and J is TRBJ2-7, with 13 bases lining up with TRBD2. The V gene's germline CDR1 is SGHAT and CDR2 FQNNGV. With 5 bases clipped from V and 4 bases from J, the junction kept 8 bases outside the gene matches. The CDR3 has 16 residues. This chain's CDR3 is CASSPELAGGLYEQYF. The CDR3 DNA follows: TGTGCCAGCAGCCCCGAACTAGCGGGAGGGCTTTACGAGCAGTACTTC.

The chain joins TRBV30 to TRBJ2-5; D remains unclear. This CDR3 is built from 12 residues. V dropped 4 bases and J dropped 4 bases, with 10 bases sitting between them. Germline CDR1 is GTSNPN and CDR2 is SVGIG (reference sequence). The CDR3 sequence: CAWTRSSETQYF. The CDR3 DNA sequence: TGTGCCTGGACCAGAAGTTCAGAGACCCAGTACTTC.

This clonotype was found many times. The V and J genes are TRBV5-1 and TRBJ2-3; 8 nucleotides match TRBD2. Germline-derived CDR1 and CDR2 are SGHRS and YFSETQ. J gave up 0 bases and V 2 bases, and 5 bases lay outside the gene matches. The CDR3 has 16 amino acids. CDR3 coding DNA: TGCGCCAGCAGCTTTGGACTAGCTACCAGCACAGATACGCAGTATTTT. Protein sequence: CASSFGLATSTDTQYF.

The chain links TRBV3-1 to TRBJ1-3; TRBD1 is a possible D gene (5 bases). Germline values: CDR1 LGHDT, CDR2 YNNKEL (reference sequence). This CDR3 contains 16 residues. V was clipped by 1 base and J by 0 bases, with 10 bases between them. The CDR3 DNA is TGTGCCAGCAGCCAAGCAGGGCCAGACTCTGGAAACACCATATATTTT. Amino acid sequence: CASSQAGPDSGNTIYF.

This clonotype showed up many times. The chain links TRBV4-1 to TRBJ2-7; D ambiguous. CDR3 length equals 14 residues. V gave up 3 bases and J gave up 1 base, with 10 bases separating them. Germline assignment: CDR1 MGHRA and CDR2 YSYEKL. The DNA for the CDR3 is TGCGCCAGCAGCCATGGACGCGGTTCCTACGAGCAGTACTTC. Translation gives CASSHGRGSYEQYF.

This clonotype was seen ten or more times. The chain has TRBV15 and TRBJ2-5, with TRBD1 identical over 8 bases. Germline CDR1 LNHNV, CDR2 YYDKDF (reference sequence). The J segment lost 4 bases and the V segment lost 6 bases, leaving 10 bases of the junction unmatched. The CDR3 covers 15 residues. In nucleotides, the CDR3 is TGTGCCACCAGAGGGGGGCAGGGGGCCGGAGAGACCCAGTACTTC. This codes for CATRGGQGAGETQYF.

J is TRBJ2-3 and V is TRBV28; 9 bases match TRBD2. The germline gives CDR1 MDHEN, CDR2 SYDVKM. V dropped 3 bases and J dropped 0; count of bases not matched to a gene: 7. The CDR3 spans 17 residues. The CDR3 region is CASSFVSGSASTDTQYF. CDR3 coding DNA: TGTGCCAGCAGTTTCGTTAGCGGGAGCGCCAGCACAGATACGCAGTATTTT.